This TCR beta chain was identified in a study of human T cells and chemical hapten exposure. Overall study findings and caveats: TCRs above 1 in 1000 frequency stayed constant with DPC sensitization.

CDR1 and CDR2 (germline): DFQATT, SNEGSKA (reference sequence). This CDR3 is 13 amino acids long. V was trimmed by 4 bases and J by 4 bases, leaving 14 bases between them. A word on this clonotype: Its antigen is undetermined. Being one base from a much bigger clone, this may be a read error.

Time point specified: patch test 1, 2 weeks after DPC sensitization. Documented treatment: therapeutic diphenylcyclopropenone sensitization with weekly scalp DPC. A single record per CDR3 protein comes from TCRdb applying MiXCR to the RACE reads. The sample has fewer than 500,000 distinct CDR3 sequences, roughly 4.8% seen once. The sample was whole blood, taken in connection with sensitization to the hapten diphenylcyclopropenone (DPC). The sequence was collected from a woman aged 50 to 60 with alopecia areata. Some clones in this sample may be carry-over from other donors' samples. J is TRBJ2-7 and V is TRBV20-1, with a possible D match to TRBD1 (5 bases). The CDR3 loop is CSAKNGANYEQYF. The CDR3, as DNA: TGCAGTGCTAAGAATGGGGCTAATTACGAGCAGTACTTC.